One and the same sample provided the 32 T cell receptor beta chains below, sequenced in a study of cytotoxic CD8 clonotypes in ibrutinib-treated CLL. TCRdb's table, derived via immunoSEQ multiplex PCR, lists solely in-frame clones and lacks some. Of 35,000 to 40,000 clones in the sample, 45% to 50% were seen once. The material sequenced was PBMCs, taken before ibrutinib treatment. These receptor sequences come from a human donor with chronic lymphocytic leukemia.

This chain joins TRBV28 and TRBJ2-5, with D uncertain. The V gene lost 1 base and the J gene lost 5 bases, with 5 bases spanning the gap. CDR3 size: 12 residues. The germline V gene encodes CDR1 MDHEN and CDR2 SYDVKM. The chain's CDR3 is CASSLLTETQYF. DNA for the CDR3: TGTGCCAGCAGTTTATTAACCGAGACCCAGTACTTC.

The chain carries TRBV27 and TRBJ2-2; no clear D gene. Germline CDR1 reads MNHEY; CDR2 reads SMNVEV (reference sequence). V was trimmed by 7 bases and J by 0 bases, leaving 15 bases between them. The CDR3 has 16 amino acids. The CDR3 spells CASTFNGRANTGELFF. In DNA form, the CDR3 reads TGTGCCAGCACCTTTAATGGACGGGCGAACACCGGGGAGCTGTTTTTT.

CDR3 sequence: CASSQGDLADTDTQYF. The CDR3 nucleotides are TGTGCCAGCAGCCAAGGGGATCTAGCGGACACAGATACGCAGTATTTT. This chain links TRBV4-2 with TRBJ2-3; TRBD2 matches 7 bases. CDR3 length equals 16 residues. The germline V gene encodes CDR1 LGHNA and CDR2 YNFKEQ. V lost 1 base, J lost 2 bases, and 6 bases stayed unmatched.

The rearrangement joins TRBV6-5 to TRBJ1-2; TRBD1 matches at 7 bases. V was pared by 5 bases and J by 6 bases, with 6 bases of the junction left unmatched. This CDR3 region has 13 residues. CDR1 and CDR2 from the germline V gene are MNHEY and SVGAGI. Here the CDR3 DNA reads TGTGCCAGCAGTCAGACAGGGTGGGATGGCTACACCTTC. As protein: CASSQTGWDGYTF.

The chain has TRBV15 and TRBJ1-6; D unclear. CDR1 and CDR2 (germline): LNHNV, YYDKDF (reference sequence). The CDR3 totals 12 residues. Trimming cost V 0 bases and J 12 bases, with 6 bases left between them. CDR3: CATSRDFEPLHF. CDR3 bases: TGTGCCACCAGCAGAGATTTCGAACCCCTCCACTTT.

This chain links TRBV6-5 with TRBJ2-7; the match to TRBD2 covers 12 bases. Germline V gene data show CDR1 as MNHEY and CDR2 as SVGAGI. This CDR3 contains 16 residues. Germline trimming cut 3 bases from V and 0 bases from J; bases unmatched to any gene: 3. CDR3 DNA: TGTGCCAGCAGTTATGGACTAGCGGGGACCTCCTACGAGCAGTACTTC. Its translation is CASSYGLAGTSYEQYF.

The chain carries TRBV2 and TRBJ2-7, with 7 bases matching TRBD1. The CDR3 spans 15 residues. The germline CDR1 and CDR2 sequences are SNHLY and FYNNEI. V lost 8 bases, J lost 4 bases, and 14 bases stayed unmatched. The CDR3 DNA is TGTGCCAGCCAGGCTAATTTGGACAGGTTGTACGAGCAGTACTTC. The encoded protein is CASQANLDRLYEQYF. The full variable domain, with the rest looked up from reference TRBV2 and TRBJ2-7, is EPEVTQTPSHQVTQMGQEVILRCVPISNHLYFYWYRQILGQKVEFLVSFYNNEISEKSEIFDDQFSVERPDGSNFTLKIRSTKLEDSAMYFCASQANLDRLYEQYFGPGTRLTVT.

This clone was picked up a small number of times. The sample has other DNA sequences that encode this CDR3 too. The chain has TRBV5-1 and TRBJ2-7; maybe TRBD1 (5 bases). The CDR3 length is 13 residues. Germline lookup yields CDR1 SGHRS and CDR2 YFSETQ. The V and J ends lost 5 bases and 3 bases respectively, with 12 bases between them. CDR3 DNA: TGCGCCAGCAGTTTTCAGGGTAACTACGAGCAGTACTTC. This sequence encodes CASSFQGNYEQYF.

The genes are TRBV13 and TRBJ2-7; TRBD2 matches 8 bases. V gave up 0 bases and J gave up 3 bases; unmatched junction bases: 4. Germline V gene lookup returns CDR1 PRHDT and CDR2 FYEKMQ (reference sequence). CDR3 length equals 15 residues. DNA for the CDR3: TGTGCCAGCAGCTTAGGCCCCAGCGGGGGCTACGAGCAGTACTTC. This codes for CASSLGPSGGYEQYF.

The chain links TRBV11-2 to TRBJ2-7; 8 nucleotides agree with TRBD2. This CDR3 comprises 16 residues. Germline V gives CDR1 SGHAT, CDR2 FQNNGV. V lost 5 bases to trimming and J lost 7 bases; unmatched junction nucleotides: 16. The CDR3 spells CASSPLSGNRPEEQYF. The CDR3 DNA follows: TGTGCCAGCAGCCCACTTAGCGGGAATCGCCCTGAGGAGCAGTACTTC. The full variable domain, with the rest looked up from reference TRBV11-2 and TRBJ2-7, is EAGVAQSPRYKIIEKRQSVAFWCNPISGHATLYWYQQILGQGPKLLIQFQNNGVVDDSQLPKDRFSAERLKGVDSTLKIQPAKLEDSAVYLCASSPLSGNRPEEQYFGPGTRLTVT.

The chain has TRBV5-1 and TRBJ2-5; 8 bases agree with TRBD1. The trim removed 3 bases at V and 5 bases at J, leaving 9 bases unmatched. The CDR3 totals 15 residues. Germline assignment: CDR1 SGHRS and CDR2 YFSETQ. The CDR3, as DNA: TGCGCCAGCAGCTCGCCCGACAGGGGCGGGGAGACCCAGTACTTC. It is translated as CASSSPDRGGETQYF. Complete variable domain (other parts from reference TRBV5-1 and TRBJ2-5): KAGVTQTPRYLIKTRGQQVTLSCSPISGHRSVSWYQQTPGQGLQFLFEYFSETQRNKGNFPGRFSGRQFSNSRSEMNVSTLELGDSALYLCASSSPDRGGETQYFGPGTRLLVL.

This clone was detected a few times. The chain combines TRBV19 with TRBJ1-2; tentative D call: TRBD1 (5 bases). This CDR3 is 11 amino acids long. Germline CDR1 and CDR2: LNHDA and SQIVND (reference sequence). Deletions cut 6 bases from V and 8 bases from J, with 10 bases between. CDR3 loop: CASRSGRGYTF. In DNA, the CDR3 is TGTGCCAGTAGGTCGGGGCGGGGCTACACCTTC.

The V call is TRBV2, the J call TRBJ2-1; 8 positions agree with TRBD2. CDR3 length: 15 amino acids. The V gene's germline CDR1 is SNHLY and CDR2 FYNNEI. The ends lost 3 bases at V and 4 bases at J; junction bases unmatched: 5. The CDR3 DNA sequence: TGTGCCAGCAGTGACGGGGGGGGATCATACAATGAGCAGTTCTTC. Its translation is CASSDGGGSYNEQFF.

In this sample, this clone turned up a few times. The chain links TRBV7-2 to TRBJ1-5; D not resolved. V was shortened by 6 bases and J by 2 bases, with 11 bases between the two germline ends. The CDR3 loop spans 14 amino acids. CDR1 is SGHTA, CDR2 FQGNSA, per germline. CDR3 region: CASRPRHGNQPQHF. The CDR3 bases are TGTGCCAGCAGACCAAGACACGGCAATCAGCCCCAGCATTTT.

The chain combines TRBV7-3 with TRBJ2-2; D possibly uses TRBD1 or TRBD2 (5 bases each). Per the germline V gene, CDR1 is SGHTA and CDR2 is FQGTGA. The CDR3 sequence is 15 residues long. V lost 5 bases, J lost 2 bases, and 12 bases lay in between. The CDR3 region has the DNA TGTGCCAGCAGCACCGGGACGGGTAACACCGGGGAGCTGTTTTTT. Amino acids: CASSTGTGNTGELFF.

V usage is TRBV5-1 and J usage is TRBJ2-7; the D gene is possibly TRBD2 (5 bases). Per the germline V gene, CDR1 is SGHRS and CDR2 is YFSETQ. This CDR3 spans 19 amino acids. Trimming shortened V by 1 base and J by 2 bases, and 25 bases separated the two germline ends. In nucleotides, the CDR3 is TGCGCCAGCAGCTTGAATGCGGTCAGTTCTGCGCGGCGGGCCTACGAGCAGTACTTC. This encodes CASSLNAVSSARRAYEQYF.

The chain combines TRBV4-2 with TRBJ2-1; TRBD2 agrees at 9 bases. This CDR3 is built from 15 residues. Germline CDR1 reads LGHNA; CDR2 reads YNFKEQ. The V gene end was trimmed by 0 bases and the J gene end by 5 bases; junction bases not matched to a gene: 2. The CDR3 DNA reads TGTGCCAGCAGCCAAGAGCGGGGGGGCCACAATGAGCAGTTCTTC. Protein sequence: CASSQERGGHNEQFF.

The genes are TRBV6-5 and TRBJ1-1; D unclear. The CDR3 has 12 amino acids. V was clipped by 5 bases and J by 0 bases, with 4 bases between them. Germline assignment: CDR1 MNHEY and CDR2 SVGAGI. CDR3 residues: CASSGLNTEAFF. In DNA form, the CDR3 reads TGTGCCAGCAGTGGATTGAACACTGAAGCTTTCTTT.

This clone was counted only a few times. The chain employs TRBV15 and TRBJ2-2; D is uncertain. CDR3 length: 12 amino acids. Germline values: CDR1 LNHNV, CDR2 YYDKDF (reference sequence). V lost 3 bases, J lost 6 bases, and 5 bases lay in between. The CDR3 DNA follows: TGTGCCACCAGCAGGGAATCCGGGGAGCTGTTTTTT. Translating it yields CATSRESGELFF.

V is TRBV19 and J is TRBJ1-2, with a possible D match to TRBD1 (6 bases). Trimming stripped 0 bases from V and 2 bases from J, with 10 bases between. The CDR3 extends over 15 amino acids. CDR1 is LNHDA, CDR2 SQIVND, per germline (reference sequence). The CDR3: CASSIDTTGNYGYTF. The CDR3, as DNA: TGTGCCAGTAGTATAGATACGACAGGAAACTATGGCTACACCTTC.

This chain links TRBV6-1 with TRBJ1-5; D not certain. V was shortened by 8 bases and J by 0 bases, with 11 bases between the two germline ends. The CDR3 extends over 14 amino acids. Germline V gives CDR1 MNHNS, CDR2 SASEGT. CDR3 loop: CASVGSSSNQPQHF. CDR3 coding DNA: TGTGCCAGCGTAGGGAGCTCTAGCAATCAGCCCCAGCATTTT.

V and J are TRBV28 and TRBJ1-1; possibly TRBD1 for D (6 bases). Trimming took off 7 bases at V and 11 bases at J, with 20 bases between the two ends. Per germline, CDR1 MDHEN and CDR2 SYDVKM. The CDR3 sequence is 13 residues long. The CDR3 bases are TGTGCCAGCATCAAGGTCAATACAGGGTGGGCTTTCTTT. This translates into CASIKVNTGWAFF.

V is TRBV6-4 and J is TRBJ2-7; D possibly corresponds to TRBD2 (6 bases). Trimming left V 8 bases short and J 2 bases short, with 13 bases between. CDR1 and CDR2 from the germline V gene are MRHNA and SNTAGT. The CDR3 contains 13 residues. This CDR3 is CASAREITYEQYF. CDR3 coding DNA: TGTGCCAGCGCTCGGGAGATTACCTACGAGCAGTACTTC.

The CDR3 spells CASRTSGYSYEQYF. CDR3 bases: TGTGCCAGTAGGACCTCAGGCTACTCCTACGAGCAGTACTTC. This chain uses TRBV19 with TRBJ2-7; D is unresolved. Germline CDR1 reads LNHDA; CDR2 reads SQIVND (reference sequence). The CDR3 runs 14 residues. The ends were cut back, 6 bases at V and 0 bases at J, with 12 bases in the middle.

The rearrangement links TRBV19 to TRBJ2-7; D is ambiguous. The CDR3 is made up of 13 amino acids. Germline V gives CDR1 LNHDA, CDR2 SQIVND (reference sequence). Trimming cost V 4 bases and J 2 bases, with 9 bases left between them. As DNA, the CDR3 is TGTGCCAGTAGTACTTCGGAGACCTACGAGCAGTACTTC. This translates into CASSTSETYEQYF.

This clone was counted between two and nine times. The genes are TRBV4-1 and TRBJ1-2; D unresolved. In germline, CDR1 is MGHRA, CDR2 YSYEKL. Trimming left V 3 bases short and J 4 bases short, with 12 bases between. CDR3 size: 14 residues. CDR3 residues: CASSHKPEGYGYTF. The CDR3 DNA sequence: TGCGCCAGCAGCCATAAACCGGAGGGCTATGGCTACACCTTC.

V usage is TRBV13 and J usage is TRBJ2-1, with D possibly being TRBD1 or TRBD2 (5 bases each). Trimming left V 0 bases short and J 8 bases short, with 17 bases between. This CDR3 is built from 16 residues. Germline values: CDR1 PRHDT, CDR2 FYEKMQ (reference sequence). The CDR3 here is CASSLGYYTGGDEQFF. As DNA, the CDR3 is TGTGCCAGCAGCTTAGGATATTACACAGGAGGCGATGAGCAGTTCTTC.

The chain's CDR3 is CASSGGGTYNSPLHF. The CDR3 bases are TGTGCCAGCAGCGGCGGAGGGACCTATAATTCACCCCTCCACTTT. The gene calls are TRBV9 and TRBJ1-6; D uncertain. The CDR3 spans 15 residues. V was clipped by 3 bases and J by 2 bases, with 9 bases between them. CDR1 and CDR2 (germline): SGDLS, YYNGEE.

This rearrangement joins TRBV9 to TRBJ2-4; 12 positions agree with TRBD2. Germline V gives CDR1 SGDLS, CDR2 YYNGEE. This CDR3 spans 14 amino acids. V was clipped by 3 bases and J by 6 bases; unmatched bases: 1. The CDR3 region is CASSASGGANIQYF. CDR3 sequence (DNA): TGTGCCAGCAGCGCTAGCGGGGGGGCAAACATTCAGTACTTC.

The J gene is TRBJ1-3, the V gene TRBV11-2; the match to TRBD1 covers 9 bases. Per the germline V gene, CDR1 is SGHAT and CDR2 is FQNNGV. The V segment lost 6 bases and the J segment 3 bases; nucleotides outside the gene matches: 3. There are 14 residues in the CDR3. The DNA for the CDR3 is TGTGCCAGCAGGGACAGGGGCAGTGGAAACACCATATATTTT. It encodes CASRDRGSGNTIYF.

The chain employs TRBV7-8 and TRBJ2-5; 7 bases fit TRBD2. The CDR3 loop spans 14 amino acids. Germline-derived CDR1 and CDR2 are SGHVS and FQNEAQ. The V gene end was trimmed by 2 bases and the J gene end by 2 bases; junction bases not matched to a gene: 2. The CDR3 is CASSLRRGQETQYF. CDR3 nucleotide sequence: TGTGCCAGCAGCTTACGGCGGGGGCAAGAGACCCAGTACTTC.

The genes are TRBV9 and TRBJ2-3, with D tentatively TRBD1 or TRBD2 (5 bases each). The germline CDR1 and CDR2 sequences are SGDLS and YYNGEE. The V gene lost 4 bases and the J gene lost 6 bases, with 12 bases spanning the gap. There are 13 residues in the CDR3. CDR3 DNA sequence: TGTGCCAGCAGCTCTCAATGGGGGGATACGCAGTATTTT. Protein product: CASSSQWGDTQYF.